The following is a T cell receptor (beta chain) sequence with its context. Antigen: not known. The data belong to a study of cytomegalovirus exposure and HLA in healthy donors. At the level of the study: HLA-typed donors contributed about 85 million unique TCRs, which were held in an early data release.

Findings and limits, study-wide: In a later analysis, a genetic analysis reported fewer productive-TCR N-insertions in an Asian-associated ancestry cluster than the cohort average.

V trimming: 6 bases; J trimming: 1 base; junction bases outside the gene matches: 9. This CDR3 has 16 amino acids. From germline, CDR1 is KGHSH and CDR2 LQKENI. The PCR used 60 Vbeta and 13 Jbeta primers. Sequencing used immunoSEQ multiplex PCR; TCRdb keeps in-frame clones, though not all of them. The sample yields approximately 150,000 clones, roughly 80% seen once. The V call is TRBV18, the J call TRBJ1-2, with 9 bases that match TRBD1. The sequence was collected from a woman aged 40 to 50 in good health and CMV-seronegative. What was sequenced was PBMCs. CDR3 sequence (DNA): TGTGCCAGCTCTAGGACAACAGGGGGCGGTAACTATGGCTACACCTTC. Translating gives CASSRTTGGGNYGYTF. Supplemented by reference TRBV18 and TRBJ1-2, the full variable domain reads NAGVMQNPRHLVRRRGQEARLRCSPMKGHSHVYWYRQLPEEGLKFMVYLQKENIIDESGMPKERFSAEFPKEGPSILRIQQVVRGDSAAYFCASSRTTGGGNYGYTFGSGTRLTVV.